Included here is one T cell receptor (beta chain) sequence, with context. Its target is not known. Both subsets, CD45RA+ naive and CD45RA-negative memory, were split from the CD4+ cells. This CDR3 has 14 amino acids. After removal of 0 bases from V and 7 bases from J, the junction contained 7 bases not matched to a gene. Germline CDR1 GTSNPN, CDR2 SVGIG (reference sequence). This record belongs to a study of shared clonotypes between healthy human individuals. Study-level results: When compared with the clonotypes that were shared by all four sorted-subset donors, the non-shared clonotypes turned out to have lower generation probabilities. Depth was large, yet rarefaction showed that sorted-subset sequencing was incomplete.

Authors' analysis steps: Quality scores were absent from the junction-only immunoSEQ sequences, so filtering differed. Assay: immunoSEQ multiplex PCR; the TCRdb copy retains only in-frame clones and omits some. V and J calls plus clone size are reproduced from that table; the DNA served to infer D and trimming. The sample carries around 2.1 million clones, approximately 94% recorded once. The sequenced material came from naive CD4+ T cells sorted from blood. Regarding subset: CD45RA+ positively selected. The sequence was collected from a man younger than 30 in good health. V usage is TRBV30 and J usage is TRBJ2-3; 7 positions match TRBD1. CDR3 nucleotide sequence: TGTGCCTGGAGTGTAGACAGGGCGAGGCATACGCAGTATTTT. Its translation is CAWSVDRARHTQYF.